This T cell receptor (beta chain) was captured in a study of PD-1 blockade in mismatch repair-deficient tumors. Study-wide context: All were previously treated, progressing patients with about 12 mismatch repair-deficient cancer types.

Every patient had mismatch repair deficiency by PCR or immunohistochemistry. The TCR-sequenced patients were three responders to pembrolizumab. The CDR3 runs 16 residues. Germline V gene data show CDR1 as GTSNPN and CDR2 as SVGIG (reference sequence). The V segment lost 4 bases and the J segment 4 bases; nucleotides outside the gene matches: 12. TCRdb's table, derived via immunoSEQ multiplex PCR, lists solely in-frame clones and lacks some. There are about 130,000 clones in the sample; about nine tenths occur only once, and 12% lies in the top ten. The sample here was peripheral blood, taken 70 to 72 weeks after starting pembrolizumab. The sequence derives from an adult with mismatch repair-deficient cancer. The V call is TRBV30, the J call TRBJ1-2; 10 nucleotides align to TRBD1. CDR3 DNA sequence: TGTGCCTGGAACCCAAGCCGGGACAGGGGCCCCTATGGCTACACCTTC. This sequence encodes CAWNPSRDRGPYGYTF.